One sample yielded the 32 T cell receptor beta chains listed below, sequenced in a study of T cell repertoires in chronic hepatitis B. The repertoire was sequenced with immunoSEQ multiplex PCR; TCRdb's copy has only in-frame clones and lacks some. Here the sample spans about 600 clones, 65% to 85% being singletons. The sequencing sample was made of total CD8+ T cells from PBMCs. These receptors came from a human donor with chronic hepatitis B virus infection.

Written as DNA, the CDR3 is TGTGCCAGCAGTTCCCGTTGGGGTATCTATGGCTACACCTTC. Amino acid sequence: CASSSRWGIYGYTF. The chain recombines TRBV28 with TRBJ1-2, with D unclear. Deletions cut 4 bases from V and 4 bases from J, with 13 bases between. Germline CDR1 and CDR2: MDHEN and SYDVKM. CDR3 length: 14 residues.

The rearrangement links TRBV2 to TRBJ2-3, with TRBD2 matching 10 bases. V dropped 4 bases and J dropped 6; count of bases not matched to a gene: 13. Germline V gene data show CDR1 as SNHLY and CDR2 as FYNNEI. The CDR3 is made up of 17 amino acids. CDR3 in amino acids: CASSGGWASGSRDTQYF. The CDR3 bases are TGTGCCAGCAGTGGGGGTTGGGCTAGCGGGAGCAGGGATACGCAGTATTTT. Full variable domain (missing parts from reference TRBV2 and TRBJ2-3): EPEVTQTPSHQVTQMGQEVILRCVPISNHLYFYWYRQILGQKVEFLVSFYNNEISEKSEIFDDQFSVERPDGSNFTLKIRSTKLEDSAMYFCASSGGWASGSRDTQYFGPGTRLTVL.

The chain joins TRBV4-1 to TRBJ1-4; D is unresolved. The V and J ends lost 4 bases and 5 bases respectively, with 17 bases between them. The CDR3 totals 16 residues. Germline V gene lookup returns CDR1 MGHRA and CDR2 YSYEKL. In DNA form, the CDR3 reads TGCGCCAGCAGCCTCCGACCCCGGGGTGGGAATGAAAAACTGTTTTTT. Its translation: CASSLRPRGGNEKLFF.

The gene calls are TRBV4-2 and TRBJ2-7; 8 positions match TRBD2. V was pared by 4 bases and J by 0 bases, with 5 bases of the junction left unmatched. This CDR3 is built from 15 residues. From germline, CDR1 is LGHNA and CDR2 YNFKEQ. The CDR3 reads CASSRTGTSSYEQYF. The CDR3 DNA is TGTGCCAGCAGCCGGACCGGGACTAGCTCCTACGAGCAGTACTTC.

The chain joins TRBV9 to TRBJ1-5, with TRBD1 identical over 11 bases. J was trimmed by 5 bases and V by 0 bases; bases with no gene match: 1. Germline assignment: CDR1 SGDLS and CDR2 YYNGEE. The length of the CDR3 is 15 residues. CDR3 loop: CASSVGTGGYQPQHF. CDR3 in DNA: TGTGCCAGCAGCGTAGGGACAGGGGGCTATCAGCCCCAGCATTTT.

The chain has TRBV2 and TRBJ2-1; D is possibly TRBD1 (6 bases). CDR1 is SNHLY, CDR2 FYNNEI, per germline. CDR3 size: 13 residues. The ends were cut back, 6 bases at V and 4 bases at J, with 10 bases in the middle. The CDR3 region is CASRLQGYNEQFF. In DNA, the CDR3 is TGTGCCAGCAGACTACAGGGTTACAATGAGCAGTTCTTC.

The J gene is TRBJ2-7, the V gene TRBV6-6; D gene ambiguous. Germline-derived CDR1 and CDR2 are MNHNY and SVGAGI (reference sequence). CDR3 size: 14 residues. V dropped 0 bases and J dropped 3 bases, with 9 bases sitting between them. CDR3 nucleotide sequence: TGTGCCAGCAGTTACTCCGGAGAAGTCTACGAGCAGTACTTC. Translation: CASSYSGEVYEQYF.

This rearrangement joins TRBV7-8 to TRBJ2-7, with 10 bases identical to TRBD2. Germline lookup yields CDR1 SGHVS and CDR2 FQNEAQ. There are 15 residues in the CDR3. Losses at the gene ends were 5 bases for V and 3 bases for J; bases not matched to a gene: 7. Here the CDR3 reads CASSNGLAARYEQYF. CDR3 nucleotide sequence: TGTGCCAGCAGCAACGGACTAGCGGCACGCTACGAGCAGTACTTC.

The chain uses TRBV19 and TRBJ1-2, with D uncertain. This CDR3 spans 15 amino acids. Per the germline V gene, CDR1 is LNHDA and CDR2 is SQIVND (reference sequence). V was shortened by 0 bases and J by 6 bases, with 14 bases between the two germline ends. CDR3: CASSIDVRPLDGYTF. For the CDR3, the DNA is TGTGCCAGTAGTATAGATGTGAGGCCGCTCGATGGCTACACCTTC.

This chain links TRBV4-1 with TRBJ2-3; 7 positions agree with TRBD2. CDR3 size: 17 residues. The V segment lost 3 bases and the J segment 0 bases; nucleotides outside the gene matches: 9. CDR1 and CDR2 from the germline V gene are MGHRA and YSYEKL. The chain's CDR3 is CASSQYPLATSTDTQYF. The CDR3 DNA reads TGCGCCAGCAGCCAGTACCCACTAGCGACAAGCACAGATACGCAGTATTTT.

The rearrangement links TRBV27 to TRBJ2-7; no definite D call. Germline V gene lookup returns CDR1 MNHEY and CDR2 SMNVEV (reference sequence). This CDR3 has 11 amino acids. Trimming took off 8 bases at V and 2 bases at J, with 7 bases between the two ends. This CDR3 is CASGDTYEQYF. Written as DNA, the CDR3 is TGTGCCAGCGGAGATACCTACGAGCAGTACTTC.

This chain joins TRBV19 and TRBJ2-7; the D gene is possibly TRBD2 (7 bases). This CDR3 is built from 15 residues. Trimming removed 7 bases at V and 4 bases at J, with 20 bases between. CDR1 is LNHDA, CDR2 SQIVND, per germline (reference sequence). DNA of the CDR3: TGTGCCAGTACCCCGGTTTGGGGAGGGGGTTACGAGCAGTACTTC. Protein sequence: CASTPVWGGGYEQYF.

The chain employs TRBV11-2 and TRBJ2-1, with 11 nucleotides matching TRBD2. Germline CDR1 and CDR2: SGHAT and FQNNGV. The CDR3 runs to 15 residues. J lost 6 bases, V lost 1 base, and 2 bases had no gene match. The CDR3: CASSLATSGSNEQFF. CDR3 coding DNA: TGTGCCAGCAGCTTAGCAACTAGCGGGAGCAATGAGCAGTTCTTC.

This clone was detected a few times. The J gene is TRBJ2-1, the V gene TRBV6-4; weak D call: TRBD2 (6 bases). Between the trimmed V and J ends, which lost 2 bases and 6 bases, there was a span of 11 bases. The CDR3 is made up of 14 amino acids. Germline loops: CDR1 MRHNA, CDR2 SNTAGT. DNA of the CDR3: TGTGCCAGCAGTGACGGACTGGGGGGCAATGAGCAGTTCTTC. Protein sequence: CASSDGLGGNEQFF.

The V gene is TRBV6-4, the J gene TRBJ2-3; D gene uncertain. V was trimmed by 5 bases and J by 0 bases, leaving 12 bases between them. Germline assignment: CDR1 MRHNA and CDR2 SNTAGT. The CDR3 sequence is 15 residues long. The DNA for the CDR3 is TGTGCCAGCAGTCCAGTTCCCGCTAGCACAGATACGCAGTATTTT. It specifies CASSPVPASTDTQYF.

The chain is built from TRBV7-2 and TRBJ2-7; 12 bases fit TRBD2. The V gene end was trimmed by 3 bases and the J gene end by 0 bases; junction bases not matched to a gene: 3. Germline CDR1 is SGHTA and CDR2 is FQGNSA. The CDR3 is made up of 16 amino acids. The CDR3 DNA reads as TGTGCCAGCAGCTTCTCTAGCGGGAGGGCCTCCTACGAGCAGTACTTC. This codes for CASSFSSGRASYEQYF.

The rearrangement joins TRBV5-1 to TRBJ1-1; D possibly corresponds to TRBD1 (5 bases). Germline CDR1 is SGHRS and CDR2 is YFSETQ. V was cut by 2 bases and J by 1 base, with 6 bases left in between. The CDR3 covers 13 residues. The CDR3 nucleotides read TGCGCCAGCAGCTTTAGGGGGAACACTGAAGCTTTCTTT. Its translation is CASSFRGNTEAFF.

The chain is built from TRBV2 and TRBJ2-6; the D gene is possibly TRBD1 (5 bases). The CDR3 is 18 amino acids. The V gene lost 1 base and the J gene lost 4 bases, with 17 bases spanning the gap. In germline, CDR1 is SNHLY, CDR2 FYNNEI. The CDR3 protein is CASSEGPGRSSGANVLTF. The CDR3 DNA sequence: TGTGCCAGCAGTGAAGGGCCAGGGCGCTCGAGCGGGGCCAACGTCCTGACTTTC.

The rearrangement links TRBV4-3 to TRBJ2-3, with D uncertain. The germline V gene has CDR1 LGHNA and CDR2 YSLEER. With 1 base removed from V and 1 base from J, the gap between germline ends came to 6 bases. This CDR3 is 14 amino acids long. The CDR3 nucleotides read TGCGCCAGCAGCCAAGGAATAGGCACAGATACGCAGTATTTT. Residues: CASSQGIGTDTQYF.

The chain has TRBV4-1 and TRBJ2-1; no firm D call. V lost 0 bases to trimming and J lost 1 base, with 10 bases between them. The CDR3 totals 16 residues. Germline V gives CDR1 MGHRA, CDR2 YSYEKL. The CDR3 spells CASSQDGDTSYNEQFF. The CDR3 nucleotides read TGCGCCAGCAGCCAAGATGGCGATACTTCCTACAATGAGCAGTTCTTC.

V and J are TRBV28 and TRBJ2-7, with D tentatively TRBD2 (5 bases). The CDR3 is 14 amino acids. V lost 1 base and J 5 bases, leaving 12 bases between the germline ends. Germline V lookup: CDR1 MDHEN, CDR2 SYDVKM. CDR3 region: CASSLSRGTHEQYF. CDR3 in DNA: TGTGCCAGCAGTTTATCCCGGGGAACCCACGAGCAGTACTTC. The full variable domain, completed using reference TRBV28 and TRBJ2-7, is DVKVTQSSRYLVKRTGEKVFLECVQDMDHENMFWYRQDPGLGLRLIYFSYDVKMKEKGDIPEGYSVSREKKERFSLILESASTNQTSMYLCASSLSRGTHEQYFGPGTRLTVT.

The chain joins TRBV27 to TRBJ2-1; D is possibly TRBD2 (6 bases). The V gene's germline CDR1 is MNHEY and CDR2 SMNVEV (reference sequence). Deletions cut 1 base from V and 6 bases from J, with 10 bases between. CDR3 size: 14 residues. The CDR3 loop is CASSLLGGVNEQFF. The DNA for the CDR3 is TGTGCCAGCAGTTTATTAGGAGGGGTCAATGAGCAGTTCTTC.

This chain links TRBV30 with TRBJ1-1; D is undetermined. The CDR3 spans 12 residues. Germline V lookup: CDR1 GTSNPN, CDR2 SVGIG (reference sequence). Trimming removed 0 bases from V and 4 bases from J, with 6 bases in between. The CDR3 here is CAWSVRGTEAFF. The CDR3 nucleotides read TGTGCCTGGAGTGTTCGAGGCACTGAAGCTTTCTTT.

Note on this clone: One end of the junction fails to match germline, which may point to a read error. The genes are TRBV7-9 and TRBJ2-1; D is possibly TRBD2 (6 bases). Germline V CDR1 and CDR2: SEHNR, FQNEAQ (reference sequence). This CDR3 has 12 amino acids. CDR3 residues: CASSLGGEPGIF. CDR3 DNA sequence: TGTGCCAGCAGCTTAGGCGGGGAACCCGGGATCTTC.

By frequency in the sample, this clone is hyperexpanded (1% or more). V usage is TRBV27 and J usage is TRBJ2-3; no clear D gene. Trimming took 5 bases from V and 0 from J, leaving 3 bases between them. Germline V gene sequence: CDR1 MNHEY, CDR2 SMNVEV (reference sequence). The CDR3 is 12 amino acids. The CDR3 bases are TGTGCCAGCAGTCAAAGCACAGATACGCAGTATTTT. Translation: CASSQSTDTQYF.

The chain recombines TRBV28 with TRBJ2-7; 7 nucleotides line up with TRBD1. Trimming removed 7 bases from V and 0 bases from J; junction bases left unmatched: 12. Germline V lookup: CDR1 MDHEN, CDR2 SYDVKM. This CDR3 is built from 16 residues. Here the CDR3 DNA reads TGTGCCAGCAAACCTACCGGGACAGAGTCCTCCTACGAGCAGTACTTC. Amino acids: CASKPTGTESSYEQYF.

This clone came up once. This sequence joins TRBV4-1 and TRBJ2-1; D is undetermined. Per germline, CDR1 MGHRA and CDR2 YSYEKL. This CDR3 comprises 13 residues. Trimming cost V 0 bases and J 10 bases, with 10 bases left between them. The CDR3 loop is CASSQDTPREQFF. CDR3 DNA sequence: TGCGCCAGCAGCCAAGATACCCCCCGGGAGCAGTTCTTC.

The chain couples TRBV4-3 to TRBJ2-6; D not certain. The CDR3 consists of 17 residues. V was shortened by 1 base and J by 4 bases, with 14 bases between the two germline ends. Germline CDR1 reads LGHNA; CDR2 reads YSLEER. In DNA form, the CDR3 reads TGCGCCAGCAGCCAAGGCGATGGGCTTTCCGGGGCCAACGTCCTGACTTTC. Amino acids: CASSQGDGLSGANVLTF.

This chain connects TRBV5-1 to TRBJ2-1; possible D gene TRBD1, 7 bases. The ends were cut back, 1 base at V and 4 bases at J, with 12 bases in the middle. This CDR3 is built from 15 residues. Germline CDR1 and CDR2: SGHRS and YFSETQ. CDR3 region: CASSLSGGFYNEQFF. In DNA, the CDR3 is TGCGCCAGCAGCTTGTCAGGGGGGTTTTACAATGAGCAGTTCTTC.

This sequence joins TRBV2 and TRBJ2-6, with D hard to call. This CDR3 has 19 residues. CDR1 is SNHLY and CDR2 is FYNNEI in the germline V gene. Trimming pared 5 bases from V and 5 bases from J, leaving 25 bases between. CDR3 amino acids: CASSLGSYPIQSRANVLTF. In DNA form, the CDR3 reads TGTGCCAGCAGTCTTGGTAGTTACCCGATACAAAGTCGGGCCAACGTCCTGACTTTC. The whole variable domain, filled in from reference TRBV2 and TRBJ2-6, reads EPEVTQTPSHQVTQMGQEVILRCVPISNHLYFYWYRQILGQKVEFLVSFYNNEISEKSEIFDDQFSVERPDGSNFTLKIRSTKLEDSAMYFCASSLGSYPIQSRANVLTFGAGSRLTVL.

The gene calls are TRBV6-1 and TRBJ2-1; D gene ambiguous. Germline CDR1 is MNHNS and CDR2 is SASEGT. V lost 8 bases and J 7 bases, leaving 9 bases between the germline ends. The CDR3 totals 11 residues. The CDR3 DNA sequence: TGTGCCAGCCATGAAGGGAATGAGCAGTTCTTC. Protein: CASHEGNEQFF.

The rearrangement links TRBV6-4 to TRBJ1-1; 7 bases agree with TRBD1. This CDR3 has 15 residues. Germline V CDR1 and CDR2: MRHNA, SNTAGT. V lost 3 bases and J lost 4; bases outside the gene matches: 8. As DNA, the CDR3 is TGTGCCAGCAGTGAAGACTCGACAGGGAGCACTGAAGCTTTCTTT. Translation gives CASSEDSTGSTEAFF.